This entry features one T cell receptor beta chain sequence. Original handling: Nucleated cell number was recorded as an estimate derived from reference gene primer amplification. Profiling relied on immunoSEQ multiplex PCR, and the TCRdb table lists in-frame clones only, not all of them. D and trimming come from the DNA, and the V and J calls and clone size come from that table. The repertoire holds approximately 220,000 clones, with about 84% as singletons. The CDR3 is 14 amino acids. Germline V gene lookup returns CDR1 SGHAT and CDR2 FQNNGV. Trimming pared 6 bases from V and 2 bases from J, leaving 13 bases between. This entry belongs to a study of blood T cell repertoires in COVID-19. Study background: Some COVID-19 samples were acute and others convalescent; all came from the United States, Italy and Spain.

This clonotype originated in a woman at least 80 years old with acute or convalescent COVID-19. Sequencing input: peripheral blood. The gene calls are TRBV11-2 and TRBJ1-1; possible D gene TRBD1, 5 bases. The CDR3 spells CASSTAGGNTEAFF. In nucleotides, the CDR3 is TGTGCCAGCAGTACAGCGGGGGGAAACACTGAAGCTTTCTTT.